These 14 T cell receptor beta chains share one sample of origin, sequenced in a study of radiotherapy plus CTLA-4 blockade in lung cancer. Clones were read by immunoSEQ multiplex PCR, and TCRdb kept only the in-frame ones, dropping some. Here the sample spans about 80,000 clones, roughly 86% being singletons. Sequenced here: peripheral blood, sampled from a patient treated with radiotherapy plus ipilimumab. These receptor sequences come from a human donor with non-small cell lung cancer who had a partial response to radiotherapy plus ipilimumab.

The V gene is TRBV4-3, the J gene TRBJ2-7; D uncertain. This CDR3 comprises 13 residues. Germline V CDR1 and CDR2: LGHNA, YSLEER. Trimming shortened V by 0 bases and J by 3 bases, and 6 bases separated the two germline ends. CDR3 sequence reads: CASSQDQRYEQYF. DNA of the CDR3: TGCGCCAGCAGCCAAGATCAGCGCTACGAGCAGTACTTC.

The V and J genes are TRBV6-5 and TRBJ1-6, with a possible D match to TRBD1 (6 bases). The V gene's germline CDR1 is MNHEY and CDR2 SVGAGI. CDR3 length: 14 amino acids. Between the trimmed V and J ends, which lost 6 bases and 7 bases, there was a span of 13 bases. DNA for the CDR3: TGTGCCAGCAGCGCCAGACAGGCCAATTCACCCCTCCACTTT. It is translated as CASSARQANSPLHF.

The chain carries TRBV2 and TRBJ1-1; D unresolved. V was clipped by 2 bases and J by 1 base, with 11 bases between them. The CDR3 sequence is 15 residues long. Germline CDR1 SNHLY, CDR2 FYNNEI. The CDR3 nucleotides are TGTGCCAGCAGTGAAAGAGACATAACGAACACTGAAGCTTTCTTT. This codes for CASSERDITNTEAFF.

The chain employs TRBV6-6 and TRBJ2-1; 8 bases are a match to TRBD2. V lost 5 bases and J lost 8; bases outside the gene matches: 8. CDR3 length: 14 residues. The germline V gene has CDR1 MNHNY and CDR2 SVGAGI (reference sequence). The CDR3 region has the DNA TGTGCCAGCAGTGAGAGCGGGAGTTGGGATGAGCAGTTCTTC. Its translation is CASSESGSWDEQFF.

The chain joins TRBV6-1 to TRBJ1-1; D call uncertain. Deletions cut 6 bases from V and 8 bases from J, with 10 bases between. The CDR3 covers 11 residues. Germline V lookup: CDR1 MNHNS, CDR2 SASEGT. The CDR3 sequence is CASSRGSEAFF. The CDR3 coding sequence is TGTGCCAGCAGCCGAGGCAGCGAAGCTTTCTTT.

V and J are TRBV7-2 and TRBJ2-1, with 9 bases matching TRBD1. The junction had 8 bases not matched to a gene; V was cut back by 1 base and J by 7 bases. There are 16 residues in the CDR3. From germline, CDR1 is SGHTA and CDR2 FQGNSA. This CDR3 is CASSLDVGTGRNEQFF. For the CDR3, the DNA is TGTGCCAGCAGCTTAGATGTTGGGACAGGGCGGAATGAGCAGTTCTTC.

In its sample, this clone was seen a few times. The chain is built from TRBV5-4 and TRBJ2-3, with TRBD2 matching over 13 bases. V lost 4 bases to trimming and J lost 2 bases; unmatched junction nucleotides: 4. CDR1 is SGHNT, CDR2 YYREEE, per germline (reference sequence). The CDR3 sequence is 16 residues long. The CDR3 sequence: CASSPGTSGITDTQYF. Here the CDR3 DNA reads TGTGCCAGCAGCCCCGGGACTAGCGGGATCACAGATACGCAGTATTTT.

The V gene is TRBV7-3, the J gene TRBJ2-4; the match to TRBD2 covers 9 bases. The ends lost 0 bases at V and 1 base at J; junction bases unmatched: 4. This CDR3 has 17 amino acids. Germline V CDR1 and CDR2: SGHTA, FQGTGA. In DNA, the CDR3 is TGTGCCAGCAGCTTAACCGCGGGAGGGCCTGCCAAAAACATTCAGTACTTC. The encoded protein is CASSLTAGGPAKNIQYF.

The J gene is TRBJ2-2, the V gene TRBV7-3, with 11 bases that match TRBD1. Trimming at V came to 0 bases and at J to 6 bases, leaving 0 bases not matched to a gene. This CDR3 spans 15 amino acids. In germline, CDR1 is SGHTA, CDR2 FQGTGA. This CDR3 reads CASSLTGQGAGELFF. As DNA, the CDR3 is TGTGCCAGCAGCTTAACGGGACAGGGGGCCGGGGAGCTGTTTTTT.

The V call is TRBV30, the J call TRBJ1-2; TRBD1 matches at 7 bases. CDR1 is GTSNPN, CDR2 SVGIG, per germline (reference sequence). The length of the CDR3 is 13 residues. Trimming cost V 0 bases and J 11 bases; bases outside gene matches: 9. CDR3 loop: CAWSVHGTDNYTF. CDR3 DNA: TGTGCCTGGAGTGTACACGGGACAGACAATTACACCTTC. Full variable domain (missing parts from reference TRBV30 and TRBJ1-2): SQTIHQWPATLVQPVGSPLSLECTVEGTSNPNLYWYRQAAGRGLQLLFYSVGIGQISSEVPQNLSASRPQDRQFILSSKKLLLSDSGFYLCAWSVHGTDNYTFGSGTRLTVV.

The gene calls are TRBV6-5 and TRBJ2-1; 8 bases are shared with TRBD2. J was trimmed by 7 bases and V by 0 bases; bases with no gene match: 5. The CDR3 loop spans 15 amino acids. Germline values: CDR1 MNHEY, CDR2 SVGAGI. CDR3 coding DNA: TGTGCCAGCAGTTACTCACGGGAGGGCCGTAATGAGCAGTTCTTC. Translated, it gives CASSYSREGRNEQFF.

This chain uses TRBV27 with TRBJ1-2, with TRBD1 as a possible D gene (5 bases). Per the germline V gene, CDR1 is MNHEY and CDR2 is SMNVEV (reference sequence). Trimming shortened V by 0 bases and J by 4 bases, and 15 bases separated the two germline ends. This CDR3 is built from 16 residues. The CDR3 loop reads CASSLSIQGMGYGYTF. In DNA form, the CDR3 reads TGTGCCAGCAGTTTATCGATTCAGGGAATGGGCTATGGCTACACCTTC.

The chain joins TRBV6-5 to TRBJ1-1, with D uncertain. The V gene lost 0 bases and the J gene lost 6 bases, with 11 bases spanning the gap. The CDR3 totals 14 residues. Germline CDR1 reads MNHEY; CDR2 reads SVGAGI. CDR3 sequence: CASSYSAIWSEAFF. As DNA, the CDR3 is TGTGCCAGCAGTTACTCGGCCATTTGGTCTGAAGCTTTCTTT.

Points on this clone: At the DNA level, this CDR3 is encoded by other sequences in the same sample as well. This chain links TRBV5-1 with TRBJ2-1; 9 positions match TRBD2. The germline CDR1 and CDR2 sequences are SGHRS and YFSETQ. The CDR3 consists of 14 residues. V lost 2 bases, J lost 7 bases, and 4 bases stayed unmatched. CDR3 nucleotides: TGCGCCAGCAGCTTCCTAGCGGGAATAAATGAGCAGTTCTTC. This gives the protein CASSFLAGINEQFF. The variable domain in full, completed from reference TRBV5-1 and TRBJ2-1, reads KAGVTQTPRYLIKTRGQQVTLSCSPISGHRSVSWYQQTPGQGLQFLFEYFSETQRNKGNFPGRFSGRQFSNSRSEMNVSTLELGDSALYLCASSFLAGINEQFFGPGTRLTVL.